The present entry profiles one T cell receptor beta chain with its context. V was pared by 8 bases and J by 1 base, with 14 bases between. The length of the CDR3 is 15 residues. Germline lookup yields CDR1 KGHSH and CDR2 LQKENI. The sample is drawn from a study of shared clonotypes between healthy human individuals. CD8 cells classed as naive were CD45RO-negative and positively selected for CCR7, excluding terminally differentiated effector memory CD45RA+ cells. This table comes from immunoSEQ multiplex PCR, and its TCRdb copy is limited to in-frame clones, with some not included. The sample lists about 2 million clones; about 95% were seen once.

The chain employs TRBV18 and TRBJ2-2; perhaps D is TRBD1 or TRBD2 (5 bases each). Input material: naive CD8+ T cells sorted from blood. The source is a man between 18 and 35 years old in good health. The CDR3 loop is CASQMGTENTGELFF. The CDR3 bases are TGTGCCAGCCAGATGGGGACGGAGAACACCGGGGAGCTGTTTTTT.